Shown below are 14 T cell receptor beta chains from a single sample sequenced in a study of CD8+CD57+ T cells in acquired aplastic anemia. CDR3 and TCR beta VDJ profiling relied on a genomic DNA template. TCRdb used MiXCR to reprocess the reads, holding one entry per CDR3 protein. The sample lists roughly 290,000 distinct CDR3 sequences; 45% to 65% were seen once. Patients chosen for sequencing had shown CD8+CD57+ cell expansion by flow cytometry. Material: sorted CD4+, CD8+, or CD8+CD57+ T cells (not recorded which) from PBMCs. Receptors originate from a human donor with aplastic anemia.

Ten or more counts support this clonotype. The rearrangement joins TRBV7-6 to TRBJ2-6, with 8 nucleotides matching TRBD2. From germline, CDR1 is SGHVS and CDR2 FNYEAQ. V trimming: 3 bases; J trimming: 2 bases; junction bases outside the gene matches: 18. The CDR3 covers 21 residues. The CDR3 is CASSFSLRTSSGSPGANVLTF. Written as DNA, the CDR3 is TGTGCCAGCAGCTTTAGTCTAAGGACTAGCTCGGGGAGCCCTGGGGCCAACGTCCTGACTTTC.

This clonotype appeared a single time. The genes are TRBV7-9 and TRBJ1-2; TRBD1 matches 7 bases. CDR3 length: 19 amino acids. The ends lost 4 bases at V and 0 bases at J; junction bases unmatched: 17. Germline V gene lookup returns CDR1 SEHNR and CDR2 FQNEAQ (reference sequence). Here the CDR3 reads CASSSFPRDSPTSNYGYTF. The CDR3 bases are TGTGCCAGCAGCTCCTTTCCCCGGGACAGCCCTACTTCTAACTATGGCTACACCTTC.

DNA of the CDR3: TGCAGTGCTATAGGTCTAGCGGAAATGGGAAATGAGCAGTTCTTC. It yields the protein CSAIGLAEMGNEQFF. This chain joins TRBV20-1 and TRBJ2-1; 7 nucleotides align to TRBD2. The CDR3 consists of 15 residues. Germline V gene data show CDR1 as DFQATT and CDR2 as SNEGSKA (reference sequence). Trimming at V came to 4 bases and at J to 7 bases, leaving 13 bases not matched to a gene.

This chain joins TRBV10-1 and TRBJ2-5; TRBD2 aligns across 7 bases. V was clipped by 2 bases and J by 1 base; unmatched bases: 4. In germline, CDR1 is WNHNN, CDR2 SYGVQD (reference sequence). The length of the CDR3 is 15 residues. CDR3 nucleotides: TGCGCCAGCAGTGAGGCTAGCGGAACCCAAGAGACCCAGTACTTC. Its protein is CASSEASGTQETQYF.

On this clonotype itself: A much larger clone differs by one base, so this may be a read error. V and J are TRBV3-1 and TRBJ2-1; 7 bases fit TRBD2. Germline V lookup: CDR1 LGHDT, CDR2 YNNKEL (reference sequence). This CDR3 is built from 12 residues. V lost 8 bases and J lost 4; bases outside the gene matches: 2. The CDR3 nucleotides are TGTGCCAGCCGGGGGGAATACAATGAGCAGTTCTTC. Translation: CASRGEYNEQFF.

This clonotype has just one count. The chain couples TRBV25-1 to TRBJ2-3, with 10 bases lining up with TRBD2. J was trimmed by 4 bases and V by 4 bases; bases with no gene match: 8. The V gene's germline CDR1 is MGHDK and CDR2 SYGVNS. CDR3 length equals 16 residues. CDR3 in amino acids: CASSAGPAGGADTQYF. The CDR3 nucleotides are TGTGCCAGCAGTGCCGGACCAGCGGGAGGGGCAGATACGCAGTATTTT. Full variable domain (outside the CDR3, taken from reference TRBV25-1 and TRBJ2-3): EADIYQTPRYLVIGTGKKITLECSQTMGHDKMYWYQQDPGMELHLIHYSYGVNSTEKGDLSSESTVSRIRTEHFPLTLESARPSHTSQYLCASSAGPAGGADTQYFGPGTRLTVL.

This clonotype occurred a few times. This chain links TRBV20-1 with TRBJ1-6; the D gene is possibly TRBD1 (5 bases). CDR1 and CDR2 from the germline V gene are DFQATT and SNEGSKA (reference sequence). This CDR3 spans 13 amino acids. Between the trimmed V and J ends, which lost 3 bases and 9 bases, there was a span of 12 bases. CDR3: CSARKGEVSPLHF. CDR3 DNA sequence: TGCAGTGCTAGGAAAGGGGAGGTTTCACCCCTCCACTTT.

The DNA for the CDR3 is TGTGCCAGCAGTTTCGGGACTAGCGGGAGCGTTGAGCAGTTCTTC. This gives the protein CASSFGTSGSVEQFF. The chain is built from TRBV12-3 or TRBV12-4 and TRBJ2-1; 14 nucleotides match TRBD2. The CDR3 runs to 15 residues. J was trimmed by 9 bases and V by 3 bases; bases with no gene match: 4.

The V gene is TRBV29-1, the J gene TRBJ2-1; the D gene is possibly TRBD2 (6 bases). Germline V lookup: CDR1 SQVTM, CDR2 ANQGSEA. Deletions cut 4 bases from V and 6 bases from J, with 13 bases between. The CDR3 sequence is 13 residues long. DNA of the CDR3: TGCAGCGTTGCGTTCACGCGGGGCAATGAGCAGTTCTTC. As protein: CSVAFTRGNEQFF.

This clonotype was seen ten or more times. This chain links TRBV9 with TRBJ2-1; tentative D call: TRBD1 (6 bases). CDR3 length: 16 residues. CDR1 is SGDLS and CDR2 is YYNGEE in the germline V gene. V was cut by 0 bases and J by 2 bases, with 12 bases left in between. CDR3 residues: CASSVVIQGPYNEQFF. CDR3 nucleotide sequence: TGTGCCAGCAGCGTAGTAATACAGGGTCCCTACAATGAGCAGTTCTTC.

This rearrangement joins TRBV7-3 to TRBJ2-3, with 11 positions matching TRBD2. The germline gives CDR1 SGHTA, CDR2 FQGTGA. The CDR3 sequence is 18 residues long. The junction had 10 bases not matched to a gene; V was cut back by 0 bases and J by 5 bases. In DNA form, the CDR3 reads TGTGCCAGCAGCTTAACGACACTAGCGGGGGCCAAGGGAGATACGCAGTATTTT. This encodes CASSLTTLAGAKGDTQYF.

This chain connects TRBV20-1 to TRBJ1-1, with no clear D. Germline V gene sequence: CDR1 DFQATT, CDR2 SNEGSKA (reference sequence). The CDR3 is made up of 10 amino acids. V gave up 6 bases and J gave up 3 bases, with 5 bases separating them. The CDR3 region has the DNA TGCAGTGCGACGGACACTGAAGCTTTCTTT. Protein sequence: CSATDTEAFF.

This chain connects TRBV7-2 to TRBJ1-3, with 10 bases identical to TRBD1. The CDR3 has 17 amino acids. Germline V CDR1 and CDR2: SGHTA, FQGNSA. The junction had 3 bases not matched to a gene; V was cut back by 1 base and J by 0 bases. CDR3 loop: CASSLGWDRGSGNTIYF. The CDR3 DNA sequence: TGTGCCAGCAGCTTAGGTTGGGACAGGGGCTCTGGAAACACCATATATTTT.

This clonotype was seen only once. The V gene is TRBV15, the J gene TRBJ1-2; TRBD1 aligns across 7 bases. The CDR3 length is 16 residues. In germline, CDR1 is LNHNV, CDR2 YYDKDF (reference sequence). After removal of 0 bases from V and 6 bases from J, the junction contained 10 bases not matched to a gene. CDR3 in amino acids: CATSRDRVRGSDGYTF. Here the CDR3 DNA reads TGTGCCACCAGCAGAGATCGAGTCAGGGGGTCTGATGGCTACACCTTC.